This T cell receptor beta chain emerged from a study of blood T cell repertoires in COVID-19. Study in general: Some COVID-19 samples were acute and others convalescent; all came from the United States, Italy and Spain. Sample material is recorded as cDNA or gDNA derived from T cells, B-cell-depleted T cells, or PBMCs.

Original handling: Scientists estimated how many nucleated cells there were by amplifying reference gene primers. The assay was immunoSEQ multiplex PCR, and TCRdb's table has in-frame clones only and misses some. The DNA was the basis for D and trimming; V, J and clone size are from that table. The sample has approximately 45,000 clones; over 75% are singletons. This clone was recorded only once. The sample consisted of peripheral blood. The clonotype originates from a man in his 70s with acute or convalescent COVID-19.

CDR3 sequence (DNA): TGTGCCAGCAAATCTCCCTTAGACAGCTCCTATAATTCACCCCTCCACTTT. This encodes CASKSPLDSSYNSPLHF. This chain links TRBV11-2 with TRBJ1-6, with a possible D match to TRBD1 (5 bases). V lost 7 bases and J 0 bases, leaving 16 bases between the germline ends. The CDR3 extends over 17 amino acids. Germline lookup yields CDR1 SGHAT and CDR2 FQNNGV.